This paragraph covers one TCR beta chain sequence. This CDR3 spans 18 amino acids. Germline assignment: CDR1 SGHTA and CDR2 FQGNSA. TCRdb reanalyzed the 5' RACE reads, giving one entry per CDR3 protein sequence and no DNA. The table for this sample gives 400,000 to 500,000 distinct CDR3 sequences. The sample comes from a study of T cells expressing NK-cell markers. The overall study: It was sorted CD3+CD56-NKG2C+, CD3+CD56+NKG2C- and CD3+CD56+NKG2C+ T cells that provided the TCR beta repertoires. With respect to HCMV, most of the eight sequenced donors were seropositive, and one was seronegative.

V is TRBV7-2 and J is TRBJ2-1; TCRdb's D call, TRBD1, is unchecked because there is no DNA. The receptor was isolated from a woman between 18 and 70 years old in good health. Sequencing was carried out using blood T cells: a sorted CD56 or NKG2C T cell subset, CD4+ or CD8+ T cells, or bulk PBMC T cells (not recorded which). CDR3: CASSLGRQGSLAYNEQFF.